A selection of T cell receptor beta chains follows, all from one sample in a study of CD8+CD57+ T cells in acquired aplastic anemia. One entry per CDR3 protein results from TCRdb running MiXCR on the reads. The sample has about 170,000 distinct CDR3 sequences, approximately 60% seen once; the top ten hold roughly 44%. Sequencing was performed on sorted CD4+, CD8+, or CD8+CD57+ T cells (not recorded which) from PBMCs. The origin of the receptors is a human donor in good health. The CDR3 runs from the conserved cysteine through the conserved F or W. D genes are given only for firm matches. A clone size is listed for some rows: how often the clone was seen (once, few, many), or a class if it is expanded.

v_call	j_call	d_call	clone_size	cdr3_nt	cdr3_aa
TRBV5-6	TRBJ2-3	.	.	TGTGCCAGCAGCTTGGTCCCGGGGGTCACAGATACGCAGTGTTTT	CASSLVPGVTDTQCF
TRBV2	TRBJ1-5	.	few	TGTGCGACCGGGACGGGGACCTACGAGCAGCCCCAGCATTTT	CATGTGTYEQPQHF
TRBV5-8	TRBJ1-4	.	.	TGTGCCAGCAGCTTGGGGACAGTGCCAACTAATGAAAAACTGTTTTTT	CASSLGTVPTNEKLFF
TRBV24-1	TRBJ2-7	TRBD1	few	TGTGCCACCAGTGCTAGGGACAGGAGGAGCTCCTACGAGCAGTACTTC	CATSARDRRSSYEQYF
TRBV7-9	TRBJ2-7	.	.	TGTGCCACTACAAAGGGACTCACCTACGAGCAGTACTTC	CATTKGLTYEQYF
TRBV20-1	TRBJ1-1	.	many	TGCAGTGCTCCTGGGGGGAGACTTATGAACACTGAAGCTTTCTTT	CSAPGGRLMNTEAFF
TRBV9	TRBJ2-2	.	.	TGTGTCAGCAGCGTATCAGGGTTAGCGAACACCGGGGAGCTGTTTTTT	CVSSVSGLANTGELFF
TRBV25-1	TRBJ1-6	.	.	TGTGCCAGCAGTACTCTAACACAGGGTAATTCACCCCTCCACTTT	CASSTLTQGNSPLHF
TRBV24-1	TRBJ2-7	.	.	TGTGCCACCAGTGATCTCATTGCCGACGAGCAGTACTTC	CATSDLIADEQYF
TRBV19	TRBJ2-7	.	.	TGTGCCAGTAGTATCCAGTCAGGTAGCTCCTACGAGCAGTACTTC	CASSIQSGSSYEQYF
TRBV2	TRBJ1-1	.	many	TGTGCCAGCAGTGGAATTGGTGGAGGGTACACTGAAGCTTTCTTT	CASSGIGGGYTEAFF
TRBV19	TRBJ2-7	.	many	TGTGCCAGTATGGAGTTTGAGGGGAGGGAGCAGTACTTC	CASMEFEGREQYF
TRBV9	TRBJ1-2	.	.	TGTGCCAGCAGCGTAATTGAGGGTGGTGGCTACACCTTC	CASSVIEGGGYTF